A selection of T cell receptor beta chains follows, all from one sample in a study of radiation and T cells in renal cell carcinoma. Here immunoSEQ multiplex PCR was the method, and the copy in TCRdb shows in-frame clones only, minus some. Of roughly 150,000 clones detected, 80% to 90% appear once; the ten largest clones hold 10% to 15%. The sample was blood, taken from a patient whose treatment included radiotherapy and nephrectomy. The receptors here all came from a woman aged 45-59 years with renal cell carcinoma. Both conserved end residues are part of each CDR3. D genes are given only for firm matches. Only some rows state a clone size, as once, few, many or a class for expanded clones.

clone_size	d_call	v_call	j_call	cdr3_aa	cdr3_nt
once	.	TRBV18	TRBJ1-3	CASSLDSGNTIYF	TGTGCCAGCTCACTTGATTCTGGAAACACCATATATTTT
.	.	TRBV19	TRBJ2-2	CASQGNTGELFF	TGTGCCAGCCAGGGGAACACCGGGGAGCTGTTTTTT
.	.	TRBV9	TRBJ1-1	CASSVVSQVVNTEAFF	TGTGCCAGCAGCGTAGTTTCCCAGGTAGTGAACACTGAAGCTTTCTTT
.	.	TRBV2	TRBJ1-4	CASKWEATNEKLFF	TGTGCCAGCAAATGGGAAGCAACTAATGAAAAACTGTTTTTT
.	.	TRBV15	TRBJ1-3	CATSRGRLLNSGNTIYF	TGTGCCACCAGCAGAGGACGGCTACTCAACTCTGGAAACACCATATATTTT
.	.	TRBV13	TRBJ1-1	CASSLGPSGNTEAFF	TGTGCCAGCAGCTTAGGGCCATCCGGGAACACTGAAGCTTTCTTT
.	.	TRBV4-1	TRBJ1-2	CASSQDSGFGYTF	TGCGCCAGCAGCCAAGATTCGGGGTTTGGCTACACCTTC
once	.	TRBV6-5	TRBJ1-1	CASSYSVPMNTEAFF	TGTGCCAGCAGTTACTCGGTCCCCATGAACACTGAAGCTTTCTTT
.	.	TRBV4-2	TRBJ1-2	CASSHKGETYGYTF	TGTGCCAGCAGCCACAAGGGGGAGACCTATGGCTACACCTTC
.	.	TRBV9	TRBJ2-5	CASSVSPGYQETQYF	TGTGCCAGCAGCGTTTCCCCCGGGTACCAAGAGACCCAGTACTTC
.	TRBD1	TRBV15	TRBJ1-5	CATSRGQGAHQPQHF	TGTGCCACCAGCAGGGGACAGGGGGCTCATCAGCCCCAGCATTTT
few	TRBD1	TRBV2	TRBJ1-1	CASRGTVETEAFF	TGTGCCAGCAGAGGGACAGTCGAGACTGAAGCTTTCTTT
.	TRBD1	TRBV2	TRBJ1-2	CASNRYRGGYTF	TGTGCCAGCAATAGATACAGGGGAGGCTACACCTTC
.	.	TRBV11-1	TRBJ1-4	CASSLRGAGNEKLFF	TGTGCCAGCAGCTTAAGGGGCGCCGGTAATGAAAAACTGTTTTTT
.	.	TRBV19	TRBJ1-1	CASSMSNWGTEAFF	TGTGCCAGTAGTATGTCCAATTGGGGCACTGAAGCTTTCTTT
.	.	TRBV7-9	TRBJ2-7	CASSLITGKGYEQYF	TGTGCCAGCAGCTTAATCACAGGCAAAGGGTACGAGCAGTACTTC
.	.	TRBV6-1	TRBJ1-2	CASSEGILANYGYTF	TGTGCCAGCAGTGAAGGGATATTAGCTAACTATGGCTACACCTTC
few	TRBD2	TRBV11-2	TRBJ2-5	CASSRTSGGNSQETQYF	TGTGCCAGCAGCCGTACAAGCGGGGGGAACTCCCAAGAGACCCAGTACTTC
.	TRBD2	TRBV7-9	TRBJ2-5	CASSARGDRYYQETQYF	TGTGCCAGCAGCGCGCGGGGGGACCGATATTACCAAGAGACCCAGTACTTC
.	.	TRBV4-3	TRBJ1-4	CASSQDLTQILEKLFF	TGCGCCAGCAGCCAAGATTTGACACAGATTCTTGAAAAACTGTTTTTT
.	.	TRBV6-4	TRBJ2-1	CASQGAGAYNEQFF	TGTGCCAGCCAGGGGGCGGGGGCCTACAATGAGCAGTTCTTC
.	.	TRBV4-2	TRBJ1-2	CASSQVGIPVIGYTF	TGTGCCAGCAGCCAAGTGGGGATTCCGGTCATCGGCTACACCTTC
.	.	TRBV25-1	TRBJ1-2	CASSRGGEGGYTF	TGTGCCAGCAGCCGAGGAGGGGAGGGTGGCTACACCTTC